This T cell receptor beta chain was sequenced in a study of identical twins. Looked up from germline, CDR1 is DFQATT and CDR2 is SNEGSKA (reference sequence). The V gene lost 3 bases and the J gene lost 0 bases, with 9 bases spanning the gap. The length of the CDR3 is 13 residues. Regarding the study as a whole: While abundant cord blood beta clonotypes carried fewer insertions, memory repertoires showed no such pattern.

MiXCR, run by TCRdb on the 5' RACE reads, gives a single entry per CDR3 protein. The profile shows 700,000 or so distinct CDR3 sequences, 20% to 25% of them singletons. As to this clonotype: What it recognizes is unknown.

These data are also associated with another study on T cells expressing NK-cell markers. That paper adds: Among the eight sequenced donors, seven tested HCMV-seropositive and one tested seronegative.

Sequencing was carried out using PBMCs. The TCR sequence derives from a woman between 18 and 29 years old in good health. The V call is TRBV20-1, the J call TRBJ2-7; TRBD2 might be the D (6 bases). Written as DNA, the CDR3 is TGCAGTGCTAGCGGGAGCCACTCCTACGAGCAGTACTTC. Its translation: CSASGSHSYEQYF.